The rows below give T cell receptor beta chains drawn from one sample of a study of T cell responses to AZD1222 COVID-19 vaccine. Clones were read by immunoSEQ multiplex PCR, and TCRdb kept only the in-frame ones, dropping some. This sample yields 90,000 to 120,000 clones, of which around 90% are seen a single time; 6% to 7% belongs to the top ten. Here the sequenced sample was peripheral blood, taken on day 0 of AZD1222 vaccination. The origin of the receptors is an adult in good health. The CDR3 runs from the conserved cysteine through the conserved F or W. A D gene is named only where the DNA matches it firmly. The listing skips clone size in some rows; elsewhere it reads once, few, many or a size class.

V,D,size,J,CDR3,DNA
TRBV7-8,-,-,TRBJ2-2,CASSLDRVGTGELFF,TGTGCCAGCAGCTTAGATCGGGTGGGCACCGGGGAGCTGTTTTTT
TRBV3-1/TRBV3-2,-,-,TRBJ1-1,CASSQQQGGRVQAFF,TGTGCCAGCAGCCAGCAACAGGGAGGACGGGTACAAGCTTTCTTT
TRBV21-1,-,once,TRBJ2-7,CASSKELTGGLWGSYEQYF,TGTGCCAGCAGCAAAGAATTGACAGGGGGACTTTGGGGCTCCTACGAGCAGTACTTC
TRBV11-2,-,-,TRBJ2-1,CASSSGEGNRNEQFF,TGTGCCAGCAGCTCAGGCGAAGGGAATAGGAATGAGCAGTTCTTC
TRBV5-4,-,-,TRBJ2-2,CASSFRTDNTGELFF,TGTGCCAGCAGCTTCCGGACAGATAACACCGGGGAGCTGTTTTTT
TRBV7-3,TRBD1,-,TRBJ2-2,CASSPRTGASGELFF,TGTGCCAGCAGCCCCCGGACAGGGGCGTCCGGGGAGCTGTTTTTT
TRBV6-5,TRBD1,-,TRBJ1-5,CASSYSGQANQPQHF,TGTGCCAGCAGTTACTCGGGACAGGCCAATCAGCCCCAGCATTTT
TRBV6-6,-,-,TRBJ2-6,CASSRRQTNLSGANVLTF,TGTGCCAGCAGTCGACGACAGACCAACCTCTCTGGGGCCAACGTCCTGACTTTC
TRBV5-1,TRBD1,-,TRBJ1-3,CASRPLQGQDTIYF,TGCGCCAGCAGACCGCTACAGGGGCAAGACACCATATATTTT
TRBV7-2,TRBD2,-,TRBJ2-5,CASRGTSGTQETQYF,TGTGCCAGCAGGGGGACTAGCGGGACCCAAGAGACCCAGTACTTC
TRBV27,-,-,TRBJ2-7,CASSLWGVAAYEQYF,TGTGCCAGCAGTTTATGGGGGGTTGCGGCCTACGAGCAGTACTTC